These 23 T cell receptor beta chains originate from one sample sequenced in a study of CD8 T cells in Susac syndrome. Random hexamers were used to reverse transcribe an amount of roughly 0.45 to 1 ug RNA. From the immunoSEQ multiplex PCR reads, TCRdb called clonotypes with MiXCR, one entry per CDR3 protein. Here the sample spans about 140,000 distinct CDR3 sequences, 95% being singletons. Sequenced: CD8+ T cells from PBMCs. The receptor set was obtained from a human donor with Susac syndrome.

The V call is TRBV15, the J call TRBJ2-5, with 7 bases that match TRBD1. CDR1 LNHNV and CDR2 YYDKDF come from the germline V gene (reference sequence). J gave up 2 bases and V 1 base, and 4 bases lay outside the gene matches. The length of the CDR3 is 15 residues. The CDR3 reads CATSRGRDSQETQYF. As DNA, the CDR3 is TGTGCCACCAGCAGAGGCCGGGACAGTCAAGAGACCCAGTACTTC.

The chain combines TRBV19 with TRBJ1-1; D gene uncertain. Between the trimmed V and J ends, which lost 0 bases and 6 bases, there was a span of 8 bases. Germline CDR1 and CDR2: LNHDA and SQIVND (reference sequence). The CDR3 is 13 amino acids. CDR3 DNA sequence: TGTGCCAGTAGTATAGATGTTCCAGCTGAAGCTTTCTTT. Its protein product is CASSIDVPAEAFF.

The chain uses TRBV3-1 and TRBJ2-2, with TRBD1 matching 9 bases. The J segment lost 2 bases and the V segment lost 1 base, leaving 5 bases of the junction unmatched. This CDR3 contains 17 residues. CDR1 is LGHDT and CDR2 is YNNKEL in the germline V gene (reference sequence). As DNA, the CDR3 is TGTGCCAGCAGCCAAGGCCGGACAGGGGTCAACACCGGGGAGCTGTTTTTT. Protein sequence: CASSQGRTGVNTGELFF.

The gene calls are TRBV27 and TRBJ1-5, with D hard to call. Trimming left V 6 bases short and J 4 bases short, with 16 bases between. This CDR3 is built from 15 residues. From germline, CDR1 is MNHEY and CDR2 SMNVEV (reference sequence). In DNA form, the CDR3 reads TGTGCCAGCAGGGAGGGCGGAGATTTAAATCAGCCCCAGCATTTT. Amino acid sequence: CASREGGDLNQPQHF.

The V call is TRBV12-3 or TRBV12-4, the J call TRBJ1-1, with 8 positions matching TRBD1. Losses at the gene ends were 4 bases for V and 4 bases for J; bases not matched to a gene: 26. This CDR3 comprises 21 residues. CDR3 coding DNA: TGTGCCAGCAGTTGGGGACGTTGGCTGACAGGGGACCCCGAACTATCCACTGAAGCTTTCTTT. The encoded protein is CASSWGRWLTGDPELSTEAFF.

The CDR3 DNA reads TGCAGTGCGCACGGATTAAGCGGGCTAACCTACAATGAGCAGTTCTTC. Protein: CSAHGLSGLTYNEQFF. The chain links TRBV20-1 to TRBJ2-1; a weak D match, TRBD2 (6 bases). V dropped 6 bases and J dropped 2 bases, with 20 bases sitting between them. CDR3 size: 16 residues. Germline lookup yields CDR1 DFQATT and CDR2 SNEGSKA (reference sequence).

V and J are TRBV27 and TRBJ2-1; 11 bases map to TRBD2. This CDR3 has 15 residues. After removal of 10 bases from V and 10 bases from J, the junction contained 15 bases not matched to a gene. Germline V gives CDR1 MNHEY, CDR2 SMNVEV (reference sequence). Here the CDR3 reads CATRLGLAGGWEQFF. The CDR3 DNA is TGTGCCACCAGATTAGGGCTAGCGGGAGGTTGGGAGCAGTTCTTC.

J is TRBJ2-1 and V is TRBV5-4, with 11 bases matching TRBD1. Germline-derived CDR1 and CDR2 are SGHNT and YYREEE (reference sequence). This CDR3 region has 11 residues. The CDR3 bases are TGTGGGTGGACAGGGGGCCGTGAGCAGTTCTTC. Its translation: CGWTGGREQFF. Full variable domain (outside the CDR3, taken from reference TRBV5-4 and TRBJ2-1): ETGVTQSPTHLIKTRGQQVTLRCSSQSGHNTVSWYQQALGQGPQFIFQYYREEENGRGNFPPRFSGLQFPNYSSELNVNALELDDSALYLCGWTGGREQFFGPGTRLTVL.

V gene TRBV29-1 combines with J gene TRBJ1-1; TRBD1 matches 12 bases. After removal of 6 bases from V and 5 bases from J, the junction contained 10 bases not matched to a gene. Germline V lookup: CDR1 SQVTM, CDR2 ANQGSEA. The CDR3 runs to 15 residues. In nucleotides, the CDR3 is TGCAGCGTAGGGACAGGGGGCGGCTATATTACTGAAGCTTTCTTT. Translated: CSVGTGGGYITEAFF.

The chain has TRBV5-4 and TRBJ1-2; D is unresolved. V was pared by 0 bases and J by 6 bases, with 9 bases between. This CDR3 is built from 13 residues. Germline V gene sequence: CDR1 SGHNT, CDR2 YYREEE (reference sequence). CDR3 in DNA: TGTGCCAGCAGCTTGGCCCCGTGGAATGGCTACACCTTC. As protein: CASSLAPWNGYTF.

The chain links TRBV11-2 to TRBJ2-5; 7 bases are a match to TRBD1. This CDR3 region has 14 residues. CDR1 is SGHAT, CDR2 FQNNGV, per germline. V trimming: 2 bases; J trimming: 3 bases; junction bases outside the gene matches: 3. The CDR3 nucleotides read TGTGCCAGCAGCTTAACAGACAGGGAAGAGACCCAGTACTTC. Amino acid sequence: CASSLTDREETQYF.

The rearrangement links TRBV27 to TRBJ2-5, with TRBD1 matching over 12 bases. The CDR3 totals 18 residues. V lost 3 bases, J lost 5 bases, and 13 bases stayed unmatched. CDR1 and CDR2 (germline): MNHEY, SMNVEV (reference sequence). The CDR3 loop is CASSLGGWGDRGQETQYF. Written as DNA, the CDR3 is TGTGCCAGCAGTTTGGGGGGTTGGGGGGACAGGGGGCAGGAGACCCAGTACTTC.

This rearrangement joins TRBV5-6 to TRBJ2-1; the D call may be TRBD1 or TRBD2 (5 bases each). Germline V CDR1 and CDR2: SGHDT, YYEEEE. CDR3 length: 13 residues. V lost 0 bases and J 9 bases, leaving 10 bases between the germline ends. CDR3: CASSLDGTFEQFF. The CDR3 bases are TGTGCCAGCAGCTTGGACGGGACGTTTGAGCAGTTCTTC.

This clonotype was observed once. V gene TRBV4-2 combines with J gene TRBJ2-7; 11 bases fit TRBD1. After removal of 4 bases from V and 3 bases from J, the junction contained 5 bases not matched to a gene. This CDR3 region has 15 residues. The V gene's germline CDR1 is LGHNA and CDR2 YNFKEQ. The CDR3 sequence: CASSPGTGGVYEQYF. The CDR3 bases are TGTGCCAGCAGCCCTGGGACAGGGGGGGTCTACGAGCAGTACTTC.

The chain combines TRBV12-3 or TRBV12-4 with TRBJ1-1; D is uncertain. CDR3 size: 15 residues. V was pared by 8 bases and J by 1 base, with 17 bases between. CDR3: CASRGWAQGNTEAFF. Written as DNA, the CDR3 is TGTGCCAGCCGGGGTTGGGCCCAAGGGAACACTGAAGCTTTCTTT.

CDR3 nucleotide sequence: TGTGCCAGCAGCGCGTGGGTACAGGGTAACACTGAAGCTTTCTTT. It is translated as CASSAWVQGNTEAFF. The chain joins TRBV27 to TRBJ1-1, with D perhaps matching TRBD1 (6 bases). V was trimmed by 6 bases and J by 2 bases, leaving 16 bases between them. CDR1 is MNHEY and CDR2 is SMNVEV in the germline V gene (reference sequence). CDR3 size: 15 residues.

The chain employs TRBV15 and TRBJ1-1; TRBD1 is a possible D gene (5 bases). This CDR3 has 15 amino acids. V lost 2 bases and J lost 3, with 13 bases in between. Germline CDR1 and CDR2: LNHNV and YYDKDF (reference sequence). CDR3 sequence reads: CATSRIRGSYTEAFF. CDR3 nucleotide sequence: TGTGCCACCAGCAGAATCCGGGGGAGTTACACTGAAGCTTTCTTT.

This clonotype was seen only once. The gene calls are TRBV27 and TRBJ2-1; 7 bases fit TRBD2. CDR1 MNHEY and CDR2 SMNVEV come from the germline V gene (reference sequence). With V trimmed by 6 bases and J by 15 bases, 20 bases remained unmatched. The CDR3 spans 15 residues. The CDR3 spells CASRARAGVTMKPFF. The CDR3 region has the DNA TGTGCCAGCAGGGCTCGCGCGGGAGTTACAATGAAGCCGTTCTTC.

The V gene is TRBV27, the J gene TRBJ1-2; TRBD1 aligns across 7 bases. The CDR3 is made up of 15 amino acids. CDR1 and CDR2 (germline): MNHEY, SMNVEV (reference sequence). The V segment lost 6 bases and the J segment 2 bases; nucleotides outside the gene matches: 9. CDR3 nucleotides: TGTGCCAGCAGCTCCAGACAGGGATCGAACTATGGCTACACCTTC. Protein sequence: CASSSRQGSNYGYTF.

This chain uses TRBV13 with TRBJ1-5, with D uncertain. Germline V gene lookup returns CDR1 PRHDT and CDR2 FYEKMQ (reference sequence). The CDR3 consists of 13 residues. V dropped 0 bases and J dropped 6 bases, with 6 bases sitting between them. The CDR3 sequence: CASSLGIGQPQHF. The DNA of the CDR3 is TGTGCCAGCAGCTTAGGGATTGGTCAGCCCCAGCATTTT.

As DNA, the CDR3 is TGCGCCAGCAGCTTGTCGGCAGGTTCAGGATACGAGCAGTACTTC. As protein: CASSLSAGSGYEQYF. The chain employs TRBV5-1 and TRBJ2-7, with D unresolved. Germline lookup yields CDR1 SGHRS and CDR2 YFSETQ. This CDR3 comprises 15 residues. Deletions cut 1 base from V and 4 bases from J, with 15 bases between.

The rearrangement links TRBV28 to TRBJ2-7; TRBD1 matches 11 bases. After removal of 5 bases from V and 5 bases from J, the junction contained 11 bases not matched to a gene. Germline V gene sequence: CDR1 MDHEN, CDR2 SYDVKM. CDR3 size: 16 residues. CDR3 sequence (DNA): TGTGCCAGCAGTCCTACCGGACAGGGGGCCTGGGACGAGCAGTACTTC. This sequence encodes CASSPTGQGAWDEQYF. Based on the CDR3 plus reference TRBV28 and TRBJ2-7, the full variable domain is DVKVTQSSRYLVKRTGEKVFLECVQDMDHENMFWYRQDPGLGLRLIYFSYDVKMKEKGDIPEGYSVSREKKERFSLILESASTNQTSMYLCASSPTGQGAWDEQYFGPGTRLTVT.

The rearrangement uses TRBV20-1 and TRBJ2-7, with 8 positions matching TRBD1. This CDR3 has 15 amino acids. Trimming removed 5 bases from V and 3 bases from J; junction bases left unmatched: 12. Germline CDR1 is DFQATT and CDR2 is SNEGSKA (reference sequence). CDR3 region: CSAHDRGSALYEQYF. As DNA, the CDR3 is TGCAGTGCTCACGACAGGGGCTCTGCCCTCTACGAGCAGTACTTC.